The 27 T cell receptor beta chains listed next were all sequenced from one sample in a study of T cell changes during pregnancy in multiple sclerosis. Produced via immunoSEQ multiplex PCR; TCRdb's table is partial and in-frame only. The table records about 110,000 clones, under 95% of them present only once. The source material was peripheral blood, sampled before pregnancy. The source of these receptors is a female donor with multiple sclerosis, enrolled in a pregnancy study.

The chain employs TRBV5-5 and TRBJ1-5; 9 nucleotides agree with TRBD1. The CDR3 sequence is 18 residues long. Trimming removed 0 bases from V and 2 bases from J; junction bases left unmatched: 9. In germline, CDR1 is SGHKS, CDR2 YYEKEE (reference sequence). The DNA of the CDR3 is TGTGCCAGCAGCTTGGAAGTAGGGACAGGGTGGGGCAATCAGCCCCAGCATTTT. It specifies CASSLEVGTGWGNQPQHF.

The CDR3 sequence is CASSRTGSREKLFF. The CDR3 DNA follows: TGTGCCAGCAGTCGGACAGGGTCCCGTGAAAAACTGTTTTTT. The chain joins TRBV2 to TRBJ1-4, with 8 bases fitting TRBD1. This CDR3 comprises 14 residues. The J segment lost 7 bases and the V segment lost 5 bases, leaving 6 bases of the junction unmatched. The germline V gene has CDR1 SNHLY and CDR2 FYNNEI.

V gene TRBV30 combines with J gene TRBJ2-6, with D possibly TRBD2 on 5 matching bases. Germline CDR1 is GTSNPN and CDR2 is SVGIG (reference sequence). Trimming removed 4 bases from V and 1 base from J, with 11 bases in between. The CDR3 length is 15 residues. CDR3 sequence reads: CAWTPSGSGANVLTF. The CDR3 region has the DNA TGTGCCTGGACGCCGTCGGGGTCTGGGGCCAACGTCCTGACTTTC. Based on the CDR3 plus reference TRBV30 and TRBJ2-6, the full variable domain is SQTIHQWPATLVQPVGSPLSLECTVEGTSNPNLYWYRQAAGRGLQLLFYSVGIGQISSEVPQNLSASRPQDRQFILSSKKLLLSDSGFYLCAWTPSGSGANVLTFGAGSRLTVL.

V is TRBV6-1 and J is TRBJ2-7, with 7 positions matching TRBD1. J was trimmed by 2 bases and V by 4 bases; bases with no gene match: 5. This CDR3 is built from 14 residues. Germline V gene data show CDR1 as MNHNS and CDR2 as SASEGT. This CDR3 is CASSVRDSAYEQYF. The CDR3 DNA sequence: TGTGCCAGCAGTGTCCGGGACAGCGCCTACGAGCAGTACTTC.

The CDR3 sequence: CASTTTGGSTDTQYF. CDR3 coding DNA: TGTGCCAGCACCACTACGGGTGGGAGCACAGATACGCAGTATTTT. The chain couples TRBV11-1 to TRBJ2-3; the D is unclear. The CDR3 is made up of 15 amino acids. V was trimmed by 7 bases and J by 0 bases, leaving 14 bases between them. Germline CDR1 reads SGHAT; CDR2 reads FQDESV (reference sequence).

Concerning this clone: The junction differs from germline at one of its ends, possibly a read error. Within the sample, other DNA sequences also encode this same CDR3. The chain recombines TRBV5-1 with TRBJ2-1, with 10 bases lining up with TRBD1. Germline CDR1 is SGHRS and CDR2 is YFSETQ. CDR3 length: 15 residues. In DNA, the CDR3 is TGCGCCAGCAGCCCGGGGACAGGGGCCTATAATGAGCAGTTCTTC. Amino acid sequence: CASSPGTGAYNEQFF.

The chain is built from TRBV7-3 and TRBJ2-1; the D gene is possibly TRBD2 (5 bases). The V end lost 5 bases, the J end lost 6 bases, and 17 bases lay between the germline ends. Germline CDR1 and CDR2: SGHTA and FQGTGA. The CDR3 is 15 residues long. The CDR3, as DNA: TGTGCCAGCAGCCCATACCGGGAAGCTTCCAATGAGCAGTTCTTC. This codes for CASSPYREASNEQFF.

The CDR3 DNA is TGTGCCAGCAGTTCCCTGTTGTCTTCACCCCTCCACTTT. Its translation is CASSSLLSSPLHF. V gene TRBV28 combines with J gene TRBJ1-6; D not resolved. V lost 4 bases to trimming and J lost 9 bases, with 10 bases between them. The germline gives CDR1 MDHEN, CDR2 SYDVKM. This CDR3 is built from 13 residues.

V is TRBV11-2 and J is TRBJ1-5; D possibly corresponds to TRBD1 (6 bases). From germline, CDR1 is SGHAT and CDR2 FQNNGV. The CDR3 is 14 residues long. V gave up 5 bases and J gave up 5 bases, with 13 bases separating them. The CDR3 spells CASSPVGADQPQHF. CDR3 nucleotide sequence: TGTGCCAGCAGCCCAGTGGGGGCCGATCAGCCCCAGCATTTT.

This sequence joins TRBV28 and TRBJ2-4; weak D call: TRBD1 (6 bases). CDR1 and CDR2 (germline): MDHEN, SYDVKM. The CDR3 is 16 residues long. Trimming cost V 5 bases and J 0 bases, with 14 bases left between them. DNA of the CDR3: TGTGCCAGCAGTAATCAGGGGCCAATAGCCAAAAACATTCAGTACTTC. Protein product: CASSNQGPIAKNIQYF.

This chain joins TRBV18 and TRBJ1-5; possibly TRBD1 for D (6 bases). Trimming left V 3 bases short and J 5 bases short, with 11 bases between. The CDR3 is 14 residues long. In germline, CDR1 is KGHSH, CDR2 LQKENI. This chain's CDR3 is CASSPQGSDQPQHF. The CDR3 nucleotides read TGTGCCAGCTCACCGCAGGGGTCGGATCAGCCCCAGCATTTT.

The genes are TRBV15 and TRBJ1-1; D ambiguous. The CDR3 loop spans 15 amino acids. Germline V gene lookup returns CDR1 LNHNV and CDR2 YYDKDF (reference sequence). The V gene lost 1 base and the J gene lost 3 bases, with 12 bases spanning the gap. The CDR3 region has the DNA TGTGCCACCAGCAGAGCCCCCGGGGTGGACACTGAAGCTTTCTTT. Protein: CATSRAPGVDTEAFF.

This clone was observed a single time. This sequence joins TRBV4-3 and TRBJ2-5, with D perhaps TRBD2 (6 bases). Germline V CDR1 and CDR2: LGHNA, YSLEER. Trimming removed 1 base at V and 4 bases at J, with 13 bases between. This CDR3 spans 15 amino acids. Written as DNA, the CDR3 is TGCGCCAGCAGCCAAGTTCCGCGGGGTGGAGAGACCCAGTACTTC. Its translation is CASSQVPRGGETQYF.

The gene calls are TRBV28 and TRBJ2-7; 7 bases map to TRBD2. Germline assignment: CDR1 MDHEN and CDR2 SYDVKM. With V trimmed by 5 bases and J by 5 bases, 12 bases remained unmatched. This CDR3 contains 15 residues. The CDR3 loop reads CASSPTSSGRDEQYF. For the CDR3, the DNA is TGTGCCAGCAGTCCGACTAGCTCGGGAAGGGACGAGCAGTACTTC.

The chain is built from TRBV13 and TRBJ2-5, with D perhaps TRBD1 (6 bases). The CDR3 loop spans 13 amino acids. Germline CDR1 and CDR2: PRHDT and FYEKMQ (reference sequence). The V end lost 10 bases, the J end lost 5 bases, and 17 bases lay between the germline ends. The CDR3 here is CATRRQAGETQYF. The CDR3 nucleotides are TGTGCCACCCGAAGACAGGCTGGGGAGACCCAGTACTTC.

The V and J genes are TRBV7-8 and TRBJ2-7; tentative D call: TRBD2 (6 bases). Germline V gene sequence: CDR1 SGHVS, CDR2 FQNEAQ. Trimming cost V 5 bases and J 5 bases, with 13 bases left between them. The length of the CDR3 is 13 residues. In nucleotides, the CDR3 is TGTGCCAGCAGCGGGGACTTCAACAACGAGCAGTACTTC. It specifies CASSGDFNNEQYF.

This clone has only one observation. The chain combines TRBV2 with TRBJ2-5, with 11 bases matching TRBD1. There are 15 residues in the CDR3. J gave up 3 bases and V 7 bases, and 7 bases lay outside the gene matches. Germline CDR1 reads SNHLY; CDR2 reads FYNNEI. Written as DNA, the CDR3 is TGTGCCAGCACTTGGGACAGGGGGTCGGAAGAGACCCAGTACTTC. Its translation is CASTWDRGSEETQYF.

Remarks on this clone: The sample contains more than one DNA sequence encoding this CDR3. The V gene is TRBV7-3, the J gene TRBJ2-1; 8 bases are a match to TRBD2. Germline V gene sequence: CDR1 SGHTA, CDR2 FQGTGA. Unmatched junction bases numbered 5, after V lost 3 bases and J lost 4 bases. This CDR3 region has 15 residues. The DNA of the CDR3 is TGTGCCAGCAGCTTGCGGCGGGAGGCGTACAATGAGCAGTTCTTC. Translated, it gives CASSLRREAYNEQFF.

The chain is built from TRBV29-1 and TRBJ2-7, with a weak D call TRBD1 (9 bases). Germline V gene data show CDR1 as SQVTM and CDR2 as ANQGSEA. The CDR3 totals 16 residues. Trimming left V 8 bases short and J 7 bases short, with 30 bases between. CDR3 loop: CSIRTGVSGSSFEQYF. CDR3 DNA sequence: TGCAGCATTCGGACAGGGGTGAGCGGGAGTAGCTTTGAGCAGTACTTC.

The chain links TRBV6-5 to TRBJ1-2; no definite D call. V was pared by 2 bases and J by 6 bases, with 10 bases between. This CDR3 is built from 13 residues. CDR1 and CDR2 (germline): MNHEY, SVGAGI. As DNA, the CDR3 is TGTGCCAGCAGTTACAGCCAGGTGAATGGCTACACCTTC. Translated: CASSYSQVNGYTF.

This clone was recorded a few times. This chain uses TRBV6-6 with TRBJ2-1; 14 bases are a match to TRBD2. Germline V lookup: CDR1 MNHNY, CDR2 SVGAGI (reference sequence). This CDR3 contains 16 residues. The J segment lost 7 bases and the V segment lost 5 bases, leaving 7 bases of the junction unmatched. Written as DNA, the CDR3 is TGTGCCAGCAGTCAGGGGACTAGCGGGAGTCAGAATGAGCAGTTCTTC. Protein product: CASSQGTSGSQNEQFF.

This chain joins TRBV11-1 and TRBJ2-7, with 9 bases fitting TRBD1. The CDR3 totals 15 residues. From germline, CDR1 is SGHAT and CDR2 FQDESV (reference sequence). Trimming removed 1 base from V and 2 bases from J; junction bases left unmatched: 3. The CDR3: CASSLGTGVPYEQYF. The DNA for the CDR3 is TGTGCCAGCAGCTTAGGGACAGGGGTGCCCTACGAGCAGTACTTC.

The CDR3 region has the DNA TGCGCCAGCAGCTCGATAGCGGGAGCTGACAATGAGCAGTTCTTC. This sequence encodes CASSSIAGADNEQFF. The chain couples TRBV5-1 to TRBJ2-1; 9 nucleotides align to TRBD2. The V gene end was trimmed by 3 bases and the J gene end by 5 bases; junction bases not matched to a gene: 6. The CDR3 is made up of 15 amino acids. The V gene's germline CDR1 is SGHRS and CDR2 YFSETQ. The full variable domain, completed using reference TRBV5-1 and TRBJ2-1, is KAGVTQTPRYLIKTRGQQVTLSCSPISGHRSVSWYQQTPGQGLQFLFEYFSETQRNKGNFPGRFSGRQFSNSRSEMNVSTLELGDSALYLCASSSIAGADNEQFFGPGTRLTVL.

This chain links TRBV30 with TRBJ2-1; D is uncertain. This CDR3 is built from 14 residues. Trimming stripped 0 bases from V and 6 bases from J, with 12 bases between. The germline V gene has CDR1 GTSNPN and CDR2 SVGIG (reference sequence). CDR3 sequence reads: CAWSVLRGGNEQFF. The CDR3 bases are TGTGCCTGGAGTGTACTTCGTGGCGGCAATGAGCAGTTCTTC.

For the CDR3, the DNA is TGTGCCAGCAGCCATGGACAGGGGGCCGCCTATGGCTACACCTTC. The encoded protein is CASSHGQGAAYGYTF. This rearrangement joins TRBV7-9 to TRBJ1-2, with 11 nucleotides matching TRBD1. The CDR3 sequence is 15 residues long. With 5 bases clipped from V and 4 bases from J, the junction kept 6 bases outside the gene matches. Germline V gene lookup returns CDR1 SEHNR and CDR2 FQNEAQ (reference sequence). Filled out from reference TRBV7-9 and TRBJ1-2, the complete variable domain reads DTGVSQNPRHKITKRGQNVTFRCDPISEHNRLYWYRQTLGQGPEFLTYFQNEAQLEKSRLLSDRFSAERPKGSFSTLEIQRTEQGDSAMYLCASSHGQGAAYGYTFGSGTRLTVV.

As concerns this clone: A read error is likely, as this CDR3 ends without the conserved phenylalanine or tryptophan. The DNA is omitted, as the CDR3 cannot be located on it reliably, and the CDR3 follows TCRdb's listing. The V gene is TRBV12-2, the J gene TRBJ1-1. TRBV12-2 constitutes a pseudogene. Both ends counted, the CDR3 spans 15 residues. The CDR3 sequence: CASRLACIEGRGTAS.

The CDR3 protein is CASSVQDSYNSPLHF. The DNA of the CDR3 is TGTGCCAGCAGCGTGCAGGACTCCTATAATTCACCCCTCCACTTT. The chain couples TRBV9 to TRBJ1-6; no clear D gene. The V end lost 2 bases, the J end lost 0 bases, and 6 bases lay between the germline ends. Germline CDR1 reads SGDLS; CDR2 reads YYNGEE. The CDR3 totals 15 residues.